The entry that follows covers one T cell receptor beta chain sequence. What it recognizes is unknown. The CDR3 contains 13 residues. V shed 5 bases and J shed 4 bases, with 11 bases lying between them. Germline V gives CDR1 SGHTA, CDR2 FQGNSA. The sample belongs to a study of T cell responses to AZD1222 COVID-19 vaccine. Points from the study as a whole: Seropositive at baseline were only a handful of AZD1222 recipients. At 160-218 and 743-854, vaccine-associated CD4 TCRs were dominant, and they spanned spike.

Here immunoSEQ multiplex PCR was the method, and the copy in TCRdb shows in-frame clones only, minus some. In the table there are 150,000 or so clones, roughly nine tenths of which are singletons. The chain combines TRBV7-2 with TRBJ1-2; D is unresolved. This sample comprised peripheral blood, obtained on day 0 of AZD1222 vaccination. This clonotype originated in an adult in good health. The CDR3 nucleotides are TGTGCCAGCAGCCCGGGAACCTCCTATGGCTACACCTTC. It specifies CASSPGTSYGYTF.